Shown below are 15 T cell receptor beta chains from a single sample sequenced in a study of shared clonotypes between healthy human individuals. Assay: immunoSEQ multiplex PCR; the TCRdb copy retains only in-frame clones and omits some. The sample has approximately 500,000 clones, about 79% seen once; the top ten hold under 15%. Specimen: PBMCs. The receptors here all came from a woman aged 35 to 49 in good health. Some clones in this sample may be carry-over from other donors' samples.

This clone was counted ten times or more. The CDR3 nucleotides read TGTGCCAGCTCACCACAGGGGACAGCCTCAGAGCCCCAGCATTTT. Amino acids: CASSPQGTASEPQHF. V and J are TRBV18 and TRBJ1-5; TRBD1 aligns across 7 bases. Germline V gene lookup returns CDR1 KGHSH and CDR2 LQKENI. Germline trimming cut 1 base from V and 8 bases from J; bases unmatched to any gene: 8. The CDR3 spans 15 residues. Full variable domain (remainder filled in from reference TRBV18 and TRBJ1-5): NAGVMQNPRHLVRRRGQEARLRCSPMKGHSHVYWYRQLPEEGLKFMVYLQKENIIDESGMPKERFSAEFPKEGPSILRIQQVVRGDSAAYFCASSPQGTASEPQHFGDGTRLSIL.

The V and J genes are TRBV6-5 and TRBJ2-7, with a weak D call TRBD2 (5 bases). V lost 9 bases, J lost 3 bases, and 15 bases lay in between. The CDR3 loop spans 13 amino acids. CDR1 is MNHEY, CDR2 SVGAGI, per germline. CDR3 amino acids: CASCRAGGYEQYF. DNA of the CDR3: TGTGCCAGTTGTCGGGCGGGTGGCTACGAGCAGTACTTC.

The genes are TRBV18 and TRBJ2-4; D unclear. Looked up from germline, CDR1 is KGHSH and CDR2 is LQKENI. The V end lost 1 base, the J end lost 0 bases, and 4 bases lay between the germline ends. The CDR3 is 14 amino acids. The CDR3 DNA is TGTGCCAGCTCACCACGGCTAGCCAAAAACATTCAGTACTTC. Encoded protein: CASSPRLAKNIQYF.

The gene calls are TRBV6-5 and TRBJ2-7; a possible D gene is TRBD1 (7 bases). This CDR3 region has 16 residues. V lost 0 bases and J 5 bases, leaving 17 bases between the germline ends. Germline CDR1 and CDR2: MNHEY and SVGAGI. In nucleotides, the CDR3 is TGTGCCAGCAGTTACTCCCCCCCAGGGGGAGGCGACGAGCAGTACTTC. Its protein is CASSYSPPGGGDEQYF.

The CDR3 nucleotides read TGTGCCAGCAGCGCTGGGGAGCGGTTTAGCGCAGATACGCAGTATTTT. This gives the protein CASSAGERFSADTQYF. The rearrangement links TRBV9 to TRBJ2-3; tentative D call: TRBD2 (5 bases). CDR3 size: 16 residues. Looked up from germline, CDR1 is SGDLS and CDR2 is YYNGEE. V was pared by 3 bases and J by 4 bases, with 18 bases between.

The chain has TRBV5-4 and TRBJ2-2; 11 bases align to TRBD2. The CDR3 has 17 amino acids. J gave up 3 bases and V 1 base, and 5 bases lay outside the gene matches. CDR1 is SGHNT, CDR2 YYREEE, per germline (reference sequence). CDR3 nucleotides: TGTGCCAGCAGCTTGTATCTAGCGGGAGGCTACACCGGGGAGCTGTTTTTT. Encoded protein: CASSLYLAGGYTGELFF.

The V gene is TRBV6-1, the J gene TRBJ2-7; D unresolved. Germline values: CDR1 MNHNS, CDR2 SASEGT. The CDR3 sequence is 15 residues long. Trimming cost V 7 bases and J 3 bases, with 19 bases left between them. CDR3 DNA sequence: TGTGCCAGCATGGGAAGGGCCTCCCACGGCTACGAGCAGTACTTC. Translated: CASMGRASHGYEQYF.

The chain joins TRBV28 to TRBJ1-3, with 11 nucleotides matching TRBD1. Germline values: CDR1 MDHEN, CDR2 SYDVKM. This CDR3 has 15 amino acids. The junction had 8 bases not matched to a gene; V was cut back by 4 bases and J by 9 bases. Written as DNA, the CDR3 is TGTGCCAGCAGTTCGGACAGGGGGCGACCAGCCACCATATATTTT. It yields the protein CASSSDRGRPATIYF.

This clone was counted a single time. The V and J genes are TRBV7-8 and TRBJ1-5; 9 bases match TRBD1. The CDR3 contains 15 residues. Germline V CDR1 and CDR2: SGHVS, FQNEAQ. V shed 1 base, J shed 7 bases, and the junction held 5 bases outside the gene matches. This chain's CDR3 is CASSLGTGAGQPQHF. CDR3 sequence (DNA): TGTGCCAGCAGCTTAGGGACAGGGGCGGGGCAGCCCCAGCATTTT.

The CDR3 sequence: CASSISTANTGELFF. Here the CDR3 DNA reads TGTGCCAGTAGTATCTCTACGGCGAACACCGGGGAGCTGTTTTTT. The chain has TRBV19 and TRBJ2-2; D gene uncertain. V shed 3 bases and J shed 0 bases, with 8 bases lying between them. This CDR3 is built from 15 residues. Germline lookup yields CDR1 LNHDA and CDR2 SQIVND (reference sequence).

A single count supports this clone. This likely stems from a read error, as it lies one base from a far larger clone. CDR3 DNA: TGTGCCTGGAGATCACGGGGATTTGGAAACACCATATATTTT. Amino acid sequence: CAWRSRGFGNTIYF. This chain uses TRBV30 with TRBJ1-3; D unclear. The CDR3 spans 14 residues. Germline V gene sequence: CDR1 GTSNPN, CDR2 SVGIG (reference sequence). The V end was cut by 3 bases, the J end by 3 bases, with 12 bases between.

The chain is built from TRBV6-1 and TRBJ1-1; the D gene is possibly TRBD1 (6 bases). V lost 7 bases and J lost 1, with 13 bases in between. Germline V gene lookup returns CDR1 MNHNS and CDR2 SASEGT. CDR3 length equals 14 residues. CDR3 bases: TGTGCCAGCACCCCAGGGACAACGAACACTGAAGCTTTCTTT. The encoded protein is CASTPGTTNTEAFF.

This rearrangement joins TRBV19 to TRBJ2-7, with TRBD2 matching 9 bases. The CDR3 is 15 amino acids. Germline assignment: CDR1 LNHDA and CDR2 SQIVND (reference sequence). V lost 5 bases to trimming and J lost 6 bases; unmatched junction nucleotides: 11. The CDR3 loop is CASSPWTSALGEQYF. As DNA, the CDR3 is TGTGCCAGTAGTCCCTGGACTAGCGCCCTAGGCGAGCAGTACTTC.

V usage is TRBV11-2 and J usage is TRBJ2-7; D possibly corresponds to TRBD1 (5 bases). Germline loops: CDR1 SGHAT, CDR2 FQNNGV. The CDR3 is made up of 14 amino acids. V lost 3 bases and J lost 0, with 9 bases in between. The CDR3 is CASSFGADSYEQYF. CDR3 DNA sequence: TGTGCCAGCAGCTTTGGGGCCGACTCCTACGAGCAGTACTTC.

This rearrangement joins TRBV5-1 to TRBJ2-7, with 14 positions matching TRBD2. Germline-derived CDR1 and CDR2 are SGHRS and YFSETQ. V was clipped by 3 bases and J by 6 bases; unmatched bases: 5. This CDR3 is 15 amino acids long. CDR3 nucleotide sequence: TGCGCCAGCAGCTGGACGGGACTAGCGGGAGTCGAGCAGTACTTC. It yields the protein CASSWTGLAGVEQYF.